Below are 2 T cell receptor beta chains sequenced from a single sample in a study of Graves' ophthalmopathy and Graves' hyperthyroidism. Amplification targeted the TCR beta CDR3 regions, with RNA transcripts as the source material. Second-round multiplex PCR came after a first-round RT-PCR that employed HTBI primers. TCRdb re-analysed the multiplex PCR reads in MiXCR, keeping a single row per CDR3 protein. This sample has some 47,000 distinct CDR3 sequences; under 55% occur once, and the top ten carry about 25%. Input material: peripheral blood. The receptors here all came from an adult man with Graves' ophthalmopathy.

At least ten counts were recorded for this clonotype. In DNA, the CDR3 is TGTGCCAGTTGTTCAGGGGGACCCCAAGAGACCCAGTACTTC. Amino acids: CASCSGGPQETQYF. J is TRBJ2-5 and V is TRBV19; 7 nucleotides align to TRBD1. Trimming at V came to 8 bases and at J to 1 base, leaving 7 bases not matched to a gene. CDR1 LNHDA and CDR2 SQIVND come from the germline V gene (reference sequence). The CDR3 totals 14 residues.

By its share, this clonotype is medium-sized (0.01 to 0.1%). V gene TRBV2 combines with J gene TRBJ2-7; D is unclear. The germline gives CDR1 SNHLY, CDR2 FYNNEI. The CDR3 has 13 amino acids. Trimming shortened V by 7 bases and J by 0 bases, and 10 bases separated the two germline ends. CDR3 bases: TGTGCCAGCAAGGCCTCGAGCTCCTACGAGCAGTACTTC. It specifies CASKASSSYEQYF. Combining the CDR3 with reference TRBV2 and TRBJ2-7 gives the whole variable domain EPEVTQTPSHQVTQMGQEVILRCVPISNHLYFYWYRQILGQKVEFLVSFYNNEISEKSEIFDDQFSVERPDGSNFTLKIRSTKLEDSAMYFCASKASSSYEQYFGPGTRLTVT.